One sample yielded the 24 T cell receptor beta chains listed below, sequenced in a study of cytomegalovirus exposure and HLA in healthy donors (dated by TCRdb to 2015 to 2018). Library generation was performed with the immunoSEQ multiplex PCR assay. For the multiplex PCR, a mixture combining 60 forward primers for TCR Vbeta segments and 13 reverse primers for TCR Jbeta segments was used. TCRdb limited this immuneACCESS table to in-frame rearrangements with V and J called. A share of clones is missing; checked studies link under half to unresolved V genes, and the rest is unexplained. The sample's table lists a count of 130,000 or so clones. The leading ten clones occupy around 1.6% of the sample. Sample: PBMCs. The receptors shown here come from a man between 18 and 35 years old in good health and CMV-seronegative.

The genes are TRBV7-8 and TRBJ1-6; possible D gene TRBD1, 6 bases. Between the trimmed V and J ends, which lost 4 bases and 0 bases, there was a span of 10 bases. The germline V gene has CDR1 SGHVS and CDR2 FQNEAQ. This CDR3 comprises 16 residues. Here the CDR3 reads CASSSGASSYNSPLHF. Here the CDR3 DNA reads TGTGCCAGCAGCTCAGGGGCCAGCTCCTATAATTCACCCCTCCACTTT.

The chain combines TRBV4-3 with TRBJ1-5; no reliable D call. The CDR3 is 15 amino acids. Germline values: CDR1 LGHNA, CDR2 YSLEER. Trimming took off 0 bases at V and 3 bases at J, with 9 bases between the two ends. CDR3 sequence: CASSQEGGSNQPQHF. Here the CDR3 DNA reads TGCGCCAGCAGCCAAGAGGGAGGTTCCAATCAGCCCCAGCATTTT.

The chain carries TRBV5-1 and TRBJ2-2; 11 bases align to TRBD1. V lost 4 bases, J lost 7 bases, and 6 bases stayed unmatched. This CDR3 spans 15 amino acids. Germline V lookup: CDR1 SGHRS, CDR2 YFSETQ. Here the CDR3 reads CASSRTGGGGGELFF. DNA of the CDR3: TGCGCCAGCAGCAGGACAGGGGGCGGTGGCGGGGAGCTGTTTTTT.

J is TRBJ1-6 and V is TRBV5-1; 7 bases map to TRBD1. The V gene end was trimmed by 5 bases and the J gene end by 5 bases; junction bases not matched to a gene: 13. The CDR3 loop spans 17 amino acids. Germline assignment: CDR1 SGHRS and CDR2 YFSETQ. For the CDR3, the DNA is TGCGCCAGCAGGTACTTAATTCCGGGACAGAATAATTCACCCCTCCACTTT. Translated, it gives CASRYLIPGQNNSPLHF.

The rearrangement uses TRBV9 and TRBJ2-7; D uncertain. The CDR3 runs to 13 residues. Between the trimmed V and J ends, which lost 4 bases and 6 bases, there was a span of 14 bases. The germline V gene encodes CDR1 SGDLS and CDR2 YYNGEE. Written as DNA, the CDR3 is TGTGCCAGCAGCCCGATGAGCTCTGGCGAGCAGTACTTC. It is translated as CASSPMSSGEQYF.

The chain recombines TRBV19 with TRBJ2-5; 13 bases fit TRBD2. The J call may be wrong; the DNA end is better matched by TRBJ2-7. The CDR3 loop spans 17 amino acids. CDR1 LNHDA and CDR2 SQIVND come from the germline V gene (reference sequence). The CDR3 region is CASSISRLAGGAYEQYF. The CDR3 DNA reads as TGTGCCAGTAGTATCTCAAGACTAGCGGGAGGAGCCTACGAGCAGTACTTC.

The gene calls are TRBV7-3 and TRBJ2-1; perhaps TRBD2 as D (6 bases). The V gene lost 4 bases and the J gene lost 6 bases, with 16 bases spanning the gap. This CDR3 is 15 amino acids long. Germline V CDR1 and CDR2: SGHTA, FQGTGA. In DNA form, the CDR3 reads TGTGCCAGCAGCTCTGGCGGGACGGTGGGCAATGAGCAGTTCTTC. Its translation: CASSSGGTVGNEQFF.

The rearrangement uses TRBV9 and TRBJ1-2; 9 positions match TRBD1. Trimming removed 3 bases from V and 4 bases from J; junction bases left unmatched: 10. CDR1 SGDLS and CDR2 YYNGEE come from the germline V gene. The CDR3 is 16 residues long. CDR3 bases: TGTGCCAGCAGCGCGCGTCGGGACAGGGTGGGCTATGGCTACACCTTC. Translating it yields CASSARRDRVGYGYTF. Full variable domain (rest looked up from reference TRBV9 and TRBJ1-2): DSGVTQTPKHLITATGQRVTLRCSPRSGDLSVYWYQQSLDQGLQFLIQYYNGEERAKGNILERFSAQQFPDLHSELNLSSLELGDSALYFCASSARRDRVGYGYTFGSGTRLTVV.

The V call is TRBV10-3, the J call TRBJ1-2; TRBD1 matches 11 bases. The CDR3 has 15 residues. With V trimmed by 6 bases and J by 4 bases, 7 bases remained unmatched. Germline assignment: CDR1 ENHRY and CDR2 SYGVKD. CDR3 nucleotides: TGTGCCATCAGCGAGGGACAGGGGGTAGGCTATGGCTACACCTTC. It encodes CAISEGQGVGYGYTF.

This sequence joins TRBV7-8 and TRBJ2-1; 8 bases are a match to TRBD1. CDR3 length: 16 amino acids. Germline CDR1 is SGHVS and CDR2 is FQNEAQ. J was trimmed by 5 bases and V by 3 bases; bases with no gene match: 9. The CDR3 coding sequence is TGTGCCAGCAGCTTCTCTCAGGGGGCTGGGGACAATGAGCAGTTCTTC. Its protein product is CASSFSQGAGDNEQFF. The whole variable domain, remainder taken from reference TRBV7-8 and TRBJ2-1, is GAGVSQSPRYKVAKRGQDVALRCDPISGHVSLFWYQQALGQGPEFLTYFQNEAQLDKSGLPSDRFFAERPEGSVSTLKIQRTQQEDSAVYLCASSFSQGAGDNEQFFGPGTRLTVL.

The chain carries TRBV20-1 and TRBJ2-1; 9 nucleotides agree with TRBD1. The CDR3 has 11 residues. Germline trimming cut 4 bases from V and 13 bases from J; bases unmatched to any gene: 5. The V gene's germline CDR1 is DFQATT and CDR2 SNEGSKA (reference sequence). CDR3 loop: CSATRDRDQFF. Written as DNA, the CDR3 is TGCAGTGCTACCCGGGACAGGGATCAGTTCTTC.

The V gene is TRBV7-9, the J gene TRBJ1-5; 7 bases agree with TRBD1. Trimming at V came to 10 bases and at J to 3 bases, leaving 3 bases not matched to a gene. Germline V gives CDR1 SEHNR, CDR2 FQNEAQ (reference sequence). This CDR3 region has 12 residues. The CDR3 loop is CATGTVNQPQHF. CDR3 nucleotide sequence: TGTGCCACCGGGACAGTCAATCAGCCCCAGCATTTT.

The genes are TRBV6-1 and TRBJ2-5; 9 bases are a match to TRBD2. The CDR3 spans 13 residues. Trimming cost V 9 bases and J 7 bases; bases outside gene matches: 9. Germline CDR1 is MNHNS and CDR2 is SASEGT. The CDR3 bases are TGTGCCAGTAGTAGCGGGGGTGGCGGGACCCAGTACTTC. Translating it yields CASSSGGGGTQYF.

This chain links TRBV29-1 with TRBJ1-1, with D possibly matching TRBD1 (6 bases). The CDR3 runs to 13 residues. Trimming pared 2 bases from V and 1 base from J, leaving 8 bases between. Germline V gene data show CDR1 as SQVTM and CDR2 as ANQGSEA. CDR3: CSVESTGNTEAFF. For the CDR3, the DNA is TGCAGCGTTGAATCGACAGGGAACACTGAAGCTTTCTTT. The full variable domain, completed using reference TRBV29-1 and TRBJ1-1, is SAVISQKPSRDICQRGTSLTIQCQVDSQVTMMFWYRQQPGQSLTLIATANQGSEATYESGFVIDKFPISRPNLTFSTLTVSNMSPEDSSIYLCSVESTGNTEAFFGQGTRLTVV.

J is TRBJ2-4 and V is TRBV4-3; 8 nucleotides agree with TRBD1. The CDR3 sequence is 15 residues long. The germline CDR1 and CDR2 sequences are LGHNA and YSLEER. With V trimmed by 4 bases and J by 6 bases, 8 bases remained unmatched. CDR3 sequence (DNA): TGCGCCAGCAGCCCCTCCAGTCAGGGGGCAAACATTCAGTACTTC. This encodes CASSPSSQGANIQYF.

This rearrangement joins TRBV29-1 to TRBJ2-7; 7 nucleotides line up with TRBD1. Germline CDR1 SQVTM, CDR2 ANQGSEA. The CDR3 length is 14 residues. Trimming removed 5 bases from V and 6 bases from J; junction bases left unmatched: 13. CDR3 DNA: TGCAGCGTTAATGGGCAGGGGGTATCTACCGAGCAGTACTTC. This codes for CSVNGQGVSTEQYF.

V and J are TRBV7-2 and TRBJ2-2, with TRBD2 matching 7 bases. This CDR3 has 15 amino acids. The germline V gene has CDR1 SGHTA and CDR2 FQGNSA. Losses at the gene ends were 5 bases for V and 8 bases for J; bases not matched to a gene: 11. CDR3 coding DNA: TGTGCCAGCAGCCCCCGTGGGGGGAGGGAAGGGGAGCTGTTTTTT. The encoded protein is CASSPRGGREGELFF.

V gene TRBV9 combines with J gene TRBJ1-4, with a weak D call TRBD1 (6 bases). Germline V gene data show CDR1 as SGDLS and CDR2 as YYNGEE. The CDR3 has 14 residues. Trimming removed 3 bases at V and 7 bases at J, with 13 bases between. CDR3 nucleotides: TGTGCCAGCAGCGAGAAGGGGGGGGGTGAAAAACTGTTTTTT. Its protein product is CASSEKGGGEKLFF.

V gene TRBV7-3 combines with J gene TRBJ2-2, with 12 bases aligning to TRBD2. The CDR3 has 15 residues. J was trimmed by 4 bases and V by 5 bases; bases with no gene match: 2. Germline assignment: CDR1 SGHTA and CDR2 FQGTGA. The CDR3 here is CASSQTSGSTGELFF. DNA for the CDR3: TGTGCCAGCAGCCAGACTAGCGGGAGCACCGGGGAGCTGTTTTTT. Variable domain in full (rest from reference TRBV7-3 and TRBJ2-2): GAGVSQTPSNKVTEKGKYVELRCDPISGHTALYWYRQSLGQGPEFLIYFQGTGAADDSGLPNDRFFAVRPEGSVSTLKIQRTERGDSAVYLCASSQTSGSTGELFFGEGSRLTVL.

The DNA for the CDR3 is TGTGCCAGCAGCTTTGGGCTAGCGCAAGAAGAGACCCAGTACTTC. Protein: CASSFGLAQEETQYF. This chain connects TRBV11-3 to TRBJ2-5; D may be TRBD2 (6 bases). Per germline, CDR1 SGHNT and CDR2 YENEEA. The V end was cut by 3 bases, the J end by 3 bases, with 14 bases between. CDR3 length: 15 residues. The variable domain in full, completed from reference TRBV11-3 and TRBJ2-5, reads EAGVVQSPRYKIIEKKQPVAFWCNPISGHNTLYWYLQNLGQGPELLIRYENEEAVDDSQLPKDRFSAERLKGVDSTLKIQPAELGDSAVYLCASSFGLAQEETQYFGPGTRLLVL.

The chain employs TRBV6-5 and TRBJ2-7; no reliable D call. Germline loops: CDR1 MNHEY, CDR2 SVGAGI. The CDR3 runs 11 residues. V was pared by 0 bases and J by 6 bases, with 3 bases between. The CDR3 is CASSYSSEQYF. The CDR3 nucleotides read TGTGCCAGCAGTTACTCGAGCGAGCAGTACTTC.

The chain carries TRBV28 and TRBJ2-7; 11 nucleotides match TRBD1. Germline V lookup: CDR1 MDHEN, CDR2 SYDVKM. J lost 0 bases, V lost 8 bases, and 6 bases had no gene match. This CDR3 contains 15 residues. In nucleotides, the CDR3 is TGTGCCAGCGGATGGACAGGGGGCCTCTCCTACGAGCAGTACTTC. Translated: CASGWTGGLSYEQYF.

V and J are TRBV5-1 and TRBJ2-2; TRBD2 matches at 9 bases. Germline V gene lookup returns CDR1 SGHRS and CDR2 YFSETQ. CDR3 length equals 15 residues. With V trimmed by 0 bases and J by 4 bases, 1 base remained unmatched. The DNA for the CDR3 is TGCGCCAGCAGCTTGGAGGGACTAGCCACCGGGGAGCTGTTTTTT. Its translation is CASSLEGLATGELFF.

J is TRBJ2-1 and V is TRBV11-3; TRBD1 might be the D (5 bases). V lost 5 bases, J lost 6 bases, and 11 bases lay in between. CDR1 and CDR2 from the germline V gene are SGHNT and YENEEA. This CDR3 is 13 amino acids long. The CDR3 DNA sequence: TGTGCCAGCAGCCGACCGACAGTCAATGAGCAGTTCTTC. Residues: CASSRPTVNEQFF.